This TCR beta chain stems from a study of vaccination effects on CD4 cells after COVID-19. Study details: Roughly 2.1 million PBMC per well received around 9.3 IU/ml IL-2 and approximately 9.2 ug/ml peptides in culture. The study, taken as a whole, reports: Substantial clonal contraction characterized both infection- and vaccine-induced clones late after vaccination.

In regard to this clone: Its specificity is not known.

At the end of around eleven days of culture, CD4+ T cells were isolated. This person's SARS-CoV-2 infection, confirmed by PCR, occurred between March and December 2020. It was two doses of either the BNT162b2 or mRNA-1273 vaccine that participants received. Profiled with immunoSEQ multiplex PCR; TCRdb holds only in-frame clones, not every one. This sample has around 53,000 clones, with nearly 75% found just once. The CDR3 is 18 amino acids. With 3 bases removed from V and 3 bases from J, the gap between germline ends came to 23 bases. Germline-derived CDR1 and CDR2 are DFQATT and SNEGSKA (reference sequence).

The sequence was collected from a human donor who had a prior SARS-CoV-2 infection. The rearrangement uses TRBV20-1 and TRBJ2-2; perhaps TRBD1 as D (9 bases). This material consisted of CD4+ T cells from PBMCs cultured without peptide, taken after COVID-19 vaccination. CDR3: CSASRGGWTGADTGELFF. The CDR3 region has the DNA TGCAGTGCTAGTCGGGGGGGCTGGACAGGGGCGGACACCGGGGAGCTGTTTTTT.